The 15 T cell receptor beta chains in this list originate from one sample, sequenced in a study of cytomegalovirus exposure and HLA in healthy donors (dated by TCRdb to 2016 to 2017). Libraries were made using the immunoSEQ multiplex PCR assay. The multiplex PCR relied on a mix of 60 forward primers for TCR Vbeta segments and 13 reverse primers for TCR Jbeta segments. TCRdb mirrors the immuneACCESS table, restricted to in-frame sequences. Some clones are absent from its copies; in checked studies, under half trace to an unresolved V gene, and the reason for the others is unknown. The sample yields under 200,000 clones; over 70% were counted once. The ten largest make up approximately 1.7% of the sample. Sequences were obtained from PBMCs. The receptors were sampled from a man aged 35 to 55 in good health and CMV-seropositive.

V gene TRBV5-4 combines with J gene TRBJ2-2; 11 positions match TRBD1. J was trimmed by 4 bases and V by 4 bases; bases with no gene match: 6. This CDR3 is built from 16 residues. Germline V gene sequence: CDR1 SGHNT, CDR2 YYREEE (reference sequence). The CDR3 here is CASSPPGTGGTGELFF. For the CDR3, the DNA is TGTGCCAGCAGCCCACCCGGGACAGGGGGCACCGGGGAGCTGTTTTTT.

A note on this clone: A read error may produce the germline difference seen at one junction end. This chain uses TRBV7-9 with TRBJ1-1; TRBD1 matches 7 bases. Germline assignment: CDR1 SEHNR and CDR2 FQNEAQ (reference sequence). The CDR3 totals 12 residues. The CDR3 loop reads CSSSFQGGEAFF. The CDR3 coding sequence is TGTTCCAGCAGCTTTCAGGGGGGAGAAGCTTTCTTT.

The rearrangement links TRBV5-1 to TRBJ1-2; 9 bases fit TRBD1. The junction had 9 bases not matched to a gene; V was cut back by 1 base and J by 5 bases. Germline V gene data show CDR1 as SGHRS and CDR2 as YFSETQ. The CDR3 runs to 16 residues. The CDR3 sequence: CASSLSGTGGGYGYTF. The CDR3 nucleotides read TGCGCCAGCAGCTTGTCCGGCACAGGGGGCGGGTATGGCTACACCTTC.

This clone was seen a few times. The chain recombines TRBV19 with TRBJ1-1, with 8 positions matching TRBD1. The germline CDR1 and CDR2 sequences are LNHDA and SQIVND (reference sequence). The V and J ends lost 1 base and 5 bases, in that order; junction bases with no gene match: 6. The CDR3 runs to 15 residues. This CDR3 is CASSIGGQGLTEAFF. The DNA for the CDR3 is TGTGCCAGTAGTATAGGCGGACAGGGACTGACTGAAGCTTTCTTT.

The CDR3 DNA reads as TGTGCCAGCTTAGGACTCTCGAGGACCGGGGAGCTGTTTTTT. Translated, it gives CASLGLSRTGELFF. V and J are TRBV18 and TRBJ2-2; the D gene is possibly TRBD2 (5 bases). V was shortened by 7 bases and J by 5 bases, with 14 bases between the two germline ends. The CDR3 sequence is 14 residues long. CDR1 and CDR2 (germline): KGHSH, LQKENI.

The J gene is TRBJ1-1, the V gene TRBV7-8; TRBD1 aligns across 9 bases. The CDR3 sequence is 17 residues long. Germline V CDR1 and CDR2: SGHVS, FQNEAQ. Trimming took 4 bases from V and 0 from J; bases not matched to a gene: 9. The CDR3 spells CASSSYRGLRMNTEAFF. The CDR3 DNA reads TGTGCCAGCAGCTCCTACAGGGGGCTAAGGATGAACACTGAAGCTTTCTTT.

The V gene is TRBV7-2, the J gene TRBJ2-7; D might be TRBD2 (6 bases). Deletions cut 4 bases from V and 1 base from J, with 11 bases between. The CDR3 is 14 amino acids. From germline, CDR1 is SGHTA and CDR2 FQGNSA. For the CDR3, the DNA is TGTGCCAGCAGCTACGTAGCGGATTCCTACGAGCAGTACTTC. Translating gives CASSYVADSYEQYF.

In this sample, this clone turned up a few times. The CDR3 DNA reads TGCGCCAGCAGCTTGTTCCAGGGGCGGGACACTGAAGCTTTCTTT. It yields the protein CASSLFQGRDTEAFF. The chain uses TRBV5-1 and TRBJ1-1; possibly TRBD1 for D (6 bases). Germline V gene data show CDR1 as SGHRS and CDR2 as YFSETQ. This CDR3 contains 15 residues. The V gene lost 1 base and the J gene lost 3 bases, with 13 bases spanning the gap. The full variable domain, rest sourced from reference TRBV5-1 and TRBJ1-1, is KAGVTQTPRYLIKTRGQQVTLSCSPISGHRSVSWYQQTPGQGLQFLFEYFSETQRNKGNFPGRFSGRQFSNSRSEMNVSTLELGDSALYLCASSLFQGRDTEAFFGQGTRLTVV.

The chain links TRBV6-1 to TRBJ1-2; D perhaps matches TRBD1 (6 bases). V shed 8 bases and J shed 1 base, with 17 bases lying between them. Germline V CDR1 and CDR2: MNHNS, SASEGT. The CDR3 has 15 amino acids. CDR3 in amino acids: CASAIRQALNYGYTF. CDR3 in DNA: TGTGCCAGCGCGATCAGACAGGCCCTTAACTATGGCTACACCTTC.

The chain employs TRBV5-1 and TRBJ2-2; 7 bases map to TRBD1. V gave up 4 bases and J gave up 0 bases; unmatched junction bases: 3. From germline, CDR1 is SGHRS and CDR2 YFSETQ. This CDR3 comprises 15 residues. CDR3 sequence (DNA): TGCGCCAGCAGCCCCACAGGGGCGAACACCGGGGAGCTGTTTTTT. Translated: CASSPTGANTGELFF.

This chain connects TRBV6-6 to TRBJ2-7; 7 bases agree with TRBD2. Germline V lookup: CDR1 MNHNY, CDR2 SVGAGI (reference sequence). The V and J ends lost 8 bases and 5 bases, in that order; junction bases with no gene match: 9. The CDR3 covers 13 residues. The CDR3 coding sequence is TGTGCCAGCGGGAGGGGTATCCTCGACGAGCAGTACTTC. Translating gives CASGRGILDEQYF.

This chain links TRBV5-1 with TRBJ2-6; D is unresolved. Germline V gene data show CDR1 as SGHRS and CDR2 as YFSETQ. Trimming pared 2 bases from V and 4 bases from J, leaving 13 bases between. The CDR3 has 16 residues. The CDR3 spells CASSFPGPKGANVLTF. CDR3 sequence (DNA): TGCGCCAGCAGCTTCCCGGGTCCTAAGGGGGCCAACGTCCTGACTTTC.

The chain carries TRBV5-1 and TRBJ1-1; D might be TRBD1 (6 bases). Trimming cost V 4 bases and J 4 bases, with 20 bases left between them. The CDR3 has 16 residues. Per the germline V gene, CDR1 is SGHRS and CDR2 is YFSETQ. CDR3 amino acids: CASSLLGQGPFTEAFF. DNA for the CDR3: TGCGCCAGCAGCCTTCTAGGCCAGGGGCCATTCACTGAAGCTTTCTTT.

This clone has just one count. The chain links TRBV2 to TRBJ2-1, with D possibly being TRBD2 (6 bases). Germline lookup yields CDR1 SNHLY and CDR2 FYNNEI. The CDR3 contains 15 residues. V shed 3 bases and J shed 6 bases, with 15 bases lying between them. The CDR3 DNA reads TGTGCCAGCAGTGATGGGCTAGCGTGGGGCAATGAGCAGTTCTTC. It specifies CASSDGLAWGNEQFF.

The V call is TRBV6-1, the J call TRBJ1-1; 9 bases map to TRBD1. The CDR3 consists of 12 residues. Germline V CDR1 and CDR2: MNHNS, SASEGT. CDR3 nucleotide sequence: TGTGCGGTAGGGGACAGGGATACTGAAGCTTTCTTT. Its protein product is CAVGDRDTEAFF.